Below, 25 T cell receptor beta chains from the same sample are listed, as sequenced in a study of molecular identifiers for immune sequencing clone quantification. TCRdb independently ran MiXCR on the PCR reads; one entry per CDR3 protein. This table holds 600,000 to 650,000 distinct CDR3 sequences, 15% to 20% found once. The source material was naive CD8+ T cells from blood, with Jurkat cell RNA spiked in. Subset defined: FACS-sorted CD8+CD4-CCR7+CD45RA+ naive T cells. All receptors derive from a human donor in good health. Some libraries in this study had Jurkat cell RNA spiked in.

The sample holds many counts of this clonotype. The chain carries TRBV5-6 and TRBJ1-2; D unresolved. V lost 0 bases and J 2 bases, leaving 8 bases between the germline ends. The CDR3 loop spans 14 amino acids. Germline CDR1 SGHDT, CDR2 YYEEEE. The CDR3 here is CASSLGRTNYGYTF. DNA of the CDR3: TGTGCCAGCAGCTTGGGACGGACCAACTATGGCTACACCTTC. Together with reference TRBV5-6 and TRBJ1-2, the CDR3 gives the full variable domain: DAGVTQSPTHLIKTRGQQVTLRCSPKSGHDTVSWYQQALGQGPQFIFQYYEEEERQRGNFPDRFSGHQFPNYSSELNVNALLLGDSALYLCASSLGRTNYGYTFGSGTRLTVV.

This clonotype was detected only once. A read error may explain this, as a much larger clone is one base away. CDR3 region: CASSSYPSGDSQETQYF. CDR3 bases: TGTGCCAGCAGCTCCTACCCCTCCGGGGACAGCCAAGAGACCCAGTACTTC. The chain uses TRBV7-6 and TRBJ2-5; 7 bases map to TRBD1. The CDR3 totals 17 residues. Germline-derived CDR1 and CDR2 are SGHVS and FNYEAQ. Losses at the gene ends were 4 bases for V and 1 base for J; bases not matched to a gene: 12.

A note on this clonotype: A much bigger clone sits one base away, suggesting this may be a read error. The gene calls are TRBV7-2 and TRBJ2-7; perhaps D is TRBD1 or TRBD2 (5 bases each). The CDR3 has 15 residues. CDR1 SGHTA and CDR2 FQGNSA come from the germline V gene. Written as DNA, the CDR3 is TGTGCCTGCAGCCGTCCAACGAGGGGCTACCACGAGCAGTACTTC. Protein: CACSRPTRGYHEQYF.

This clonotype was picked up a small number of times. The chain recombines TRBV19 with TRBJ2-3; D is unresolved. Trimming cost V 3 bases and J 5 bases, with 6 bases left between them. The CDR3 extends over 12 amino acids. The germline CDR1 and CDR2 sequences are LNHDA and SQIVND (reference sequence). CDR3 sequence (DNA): TGTGCCAGTAGTATGGCGTTAGATACGCAGTATTTT. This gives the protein CASSMALDTQYF. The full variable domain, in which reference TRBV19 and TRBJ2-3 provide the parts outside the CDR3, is DGGITQSPKYLFRKEGQNVTLSCEQNLNHDAMYWYRQDPGQGLRLIYYSQIVNDFQKGDIAEGYSVSREKKESFPLTVTSAQKNPTAFYLCASSMALDTQYFGPGTRLTVL.

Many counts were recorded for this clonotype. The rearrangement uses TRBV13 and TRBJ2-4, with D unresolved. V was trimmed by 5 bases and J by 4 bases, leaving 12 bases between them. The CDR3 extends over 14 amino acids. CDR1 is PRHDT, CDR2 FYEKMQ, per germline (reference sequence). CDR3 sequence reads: CASSPPLAKNIQYF. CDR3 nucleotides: TGTGCCAGCAGCCCCCCTCTGGCAAAAAACATTCAGTACTTC.

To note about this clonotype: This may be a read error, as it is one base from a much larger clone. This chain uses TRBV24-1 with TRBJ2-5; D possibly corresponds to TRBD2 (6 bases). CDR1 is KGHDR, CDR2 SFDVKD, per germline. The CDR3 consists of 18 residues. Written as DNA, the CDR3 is TGTGCCACCGGTGACCCCACCGGAGGGGTGGAGTTTTTGGAGACCCAGTACTTC. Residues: CATGDPTGGVEFLETQYF.

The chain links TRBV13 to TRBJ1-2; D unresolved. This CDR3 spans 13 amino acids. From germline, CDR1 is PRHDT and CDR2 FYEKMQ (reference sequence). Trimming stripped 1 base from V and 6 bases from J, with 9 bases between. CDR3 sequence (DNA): TGTGCCAGCAGCTTAGTCTCCGGCGATGGCTACACCTTC. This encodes CASSLVSGDGYTF.

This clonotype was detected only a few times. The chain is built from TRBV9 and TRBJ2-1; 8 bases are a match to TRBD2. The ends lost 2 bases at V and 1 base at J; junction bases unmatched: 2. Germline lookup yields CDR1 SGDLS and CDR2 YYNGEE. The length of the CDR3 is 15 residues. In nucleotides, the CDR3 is TGTGCCAGCAGCGTCGGCGGGAGGTCCTACAATGAGCAGTTCTTC. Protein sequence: CASSVGGRSYNEQFF.

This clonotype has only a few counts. This CDR3 is CASSQEGGTIDISYEQYF. The CDR3 region has the DNA TGCGCCAGCAGCCAAGAGGGAGGGACAATCGATATAAGTTACGAGCAGTACTTC. The V call is TRBV4-1, the J call TRBJ2-7; D possibly corresponds to TRBD2 (7 bases). The V end lost 0 bases, the J end lost 4 bases, and 22 bases lay between the germline ends. This CDR3 has 18 residues. CDR1 and CDR2 (germline): MGHRA, YSYEKL.

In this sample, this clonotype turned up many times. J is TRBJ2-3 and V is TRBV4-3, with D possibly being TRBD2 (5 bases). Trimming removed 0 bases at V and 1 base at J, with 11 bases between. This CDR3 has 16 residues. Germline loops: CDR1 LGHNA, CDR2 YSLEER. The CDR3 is CASSQDGFGGTDTQYF. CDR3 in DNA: TGCGCCAGCAGCCAAGATGGGTTCGGGGGCACAGATACGCAGTATTTT.

Here the CDR3 DNA reads TGTGCCAGCAGACCCTCCCTGGACAGATACACCGGGGAGCTGTTTTTT. It codes for CASRPSLDRYTGELFF. This chain links TRBV6-2 or TRBV6-3 with TRBJ2-2; D is possibly TRBD1 (6 bases). From germline, CDR1 is MNHEY and CDR2 SVGEGT. The CDR3 sequence is 16 residues long. Deletions cut 6 bases from V and 3 bases from J, with 17 bases between.

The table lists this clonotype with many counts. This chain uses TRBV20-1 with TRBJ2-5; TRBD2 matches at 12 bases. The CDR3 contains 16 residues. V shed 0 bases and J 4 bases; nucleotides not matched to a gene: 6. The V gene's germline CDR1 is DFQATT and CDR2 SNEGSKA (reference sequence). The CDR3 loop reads CSARDLLAGGGETQYF. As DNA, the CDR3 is TGCAGTGCTAGAGATTTACTAGCGGGGGGAGGAGAGACCCAGTACTTC.

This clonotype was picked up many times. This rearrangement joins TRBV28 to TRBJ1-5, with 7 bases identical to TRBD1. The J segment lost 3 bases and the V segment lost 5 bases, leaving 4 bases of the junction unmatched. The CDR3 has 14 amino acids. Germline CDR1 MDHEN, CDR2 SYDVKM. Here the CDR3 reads CASSGDRLNQPQHF. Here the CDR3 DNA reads TGTGCCAGCAGTGGGGACAGACTCAATCAGCCCCAGCATTTT.

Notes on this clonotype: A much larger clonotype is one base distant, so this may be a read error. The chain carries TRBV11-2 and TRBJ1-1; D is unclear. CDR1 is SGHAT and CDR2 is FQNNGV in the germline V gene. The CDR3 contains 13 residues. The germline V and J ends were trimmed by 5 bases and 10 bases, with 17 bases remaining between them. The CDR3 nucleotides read TGTGCCAGCAGCCCCACGGTCCAGGCTGGAGCTTTCTTT. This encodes CASSPTVQAGAFF.

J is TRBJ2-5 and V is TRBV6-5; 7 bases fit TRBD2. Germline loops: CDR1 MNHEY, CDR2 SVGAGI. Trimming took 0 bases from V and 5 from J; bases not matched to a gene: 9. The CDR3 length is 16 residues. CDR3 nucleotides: TGTGCCAGCAGTTACTCGTCGTGGGGGGGGTCCGAGACCCAGTACTTC. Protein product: CASSYSSWGGSETQYF.

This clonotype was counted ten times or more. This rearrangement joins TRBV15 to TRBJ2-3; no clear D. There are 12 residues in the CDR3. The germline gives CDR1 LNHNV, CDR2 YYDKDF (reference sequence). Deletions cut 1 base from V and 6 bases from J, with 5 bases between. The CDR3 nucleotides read TGTGCCACCAGCAGAGCGGAGGATACGCAGTATTTT. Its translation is CATSRAEDTQYF.

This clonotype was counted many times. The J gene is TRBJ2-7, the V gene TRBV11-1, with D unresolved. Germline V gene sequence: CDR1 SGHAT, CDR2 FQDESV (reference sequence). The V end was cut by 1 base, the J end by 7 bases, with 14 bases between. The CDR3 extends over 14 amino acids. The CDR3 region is CASSLGSWPLEQYF. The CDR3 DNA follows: TGTGCCAGCAGCTTAGGAAGTTGGCCTCTGGAGCAGTACTTC.

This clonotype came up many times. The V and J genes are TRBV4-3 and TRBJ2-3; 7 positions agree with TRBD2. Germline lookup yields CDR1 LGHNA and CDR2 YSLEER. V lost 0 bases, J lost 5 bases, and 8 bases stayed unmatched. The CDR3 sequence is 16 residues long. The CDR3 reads CASSQDKSGAVDTQYF. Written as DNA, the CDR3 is TGCGCCAGCAGCCAAGATAAGAGCGGGGCAGTAGATACGCAGTATTTT.

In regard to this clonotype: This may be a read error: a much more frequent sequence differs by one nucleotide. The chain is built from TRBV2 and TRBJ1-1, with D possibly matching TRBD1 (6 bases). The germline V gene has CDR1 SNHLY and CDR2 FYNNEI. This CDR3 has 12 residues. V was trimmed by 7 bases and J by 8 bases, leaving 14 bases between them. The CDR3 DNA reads TGTGCCAGCACTTACAGGGCCGCGGAAGCTTTCTTT. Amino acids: CASTYRAAEAFF.

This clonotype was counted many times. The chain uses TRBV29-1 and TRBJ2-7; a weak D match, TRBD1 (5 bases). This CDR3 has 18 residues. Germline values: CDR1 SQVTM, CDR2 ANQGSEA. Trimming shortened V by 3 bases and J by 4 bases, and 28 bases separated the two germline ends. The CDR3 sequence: CSVEFGRELHSAAYEQYF. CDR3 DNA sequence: TGCAGCGTTGAGTTCGGCAGGGAACTCCACTCTGCCGCATACGAGCAGTACTTC.

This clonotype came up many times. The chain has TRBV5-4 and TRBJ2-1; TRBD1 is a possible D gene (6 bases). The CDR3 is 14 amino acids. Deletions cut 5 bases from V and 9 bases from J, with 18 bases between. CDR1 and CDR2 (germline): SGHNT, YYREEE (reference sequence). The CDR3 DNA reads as TGTGCCAGCAGTTCACGGGACAATGCTGGTGAGCAGTTCTTC. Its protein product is CASSSRDNAGEQFF.

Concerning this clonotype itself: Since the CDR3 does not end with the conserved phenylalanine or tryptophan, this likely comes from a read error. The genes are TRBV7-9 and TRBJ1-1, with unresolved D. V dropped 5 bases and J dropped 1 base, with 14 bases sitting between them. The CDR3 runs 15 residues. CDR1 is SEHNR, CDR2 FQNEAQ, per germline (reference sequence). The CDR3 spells CASSAPVDGNTEAFS. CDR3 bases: TGTGCCAGCAGCGCACCCGTTGACGGGAACACTGAAGCTTTCTCT.

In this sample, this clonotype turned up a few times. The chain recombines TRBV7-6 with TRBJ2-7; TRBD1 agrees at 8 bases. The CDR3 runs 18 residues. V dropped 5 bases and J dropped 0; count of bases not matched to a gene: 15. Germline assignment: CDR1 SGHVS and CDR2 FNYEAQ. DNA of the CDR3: TGTGCCAGCAGCGCGCCCCCCTTCGGGACAGGACTCTCCTACGAGCAGTACTTC. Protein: CASSAPPFGTGLSYEQYF.

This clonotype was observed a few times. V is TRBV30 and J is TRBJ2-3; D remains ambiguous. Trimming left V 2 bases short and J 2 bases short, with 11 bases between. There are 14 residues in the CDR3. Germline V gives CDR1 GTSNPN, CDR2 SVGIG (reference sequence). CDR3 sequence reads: CAWSSTAITDTQYF. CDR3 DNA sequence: TGTGCCTGGAGTAGTACCGCTATCACAGATACGCAGTATTTT.

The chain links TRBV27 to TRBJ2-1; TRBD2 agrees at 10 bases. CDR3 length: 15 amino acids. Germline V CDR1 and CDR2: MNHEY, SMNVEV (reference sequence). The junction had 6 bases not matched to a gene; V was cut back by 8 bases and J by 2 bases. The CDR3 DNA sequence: TGTGCCAGCTATTACAGCGGGAGGGCCTACAATGAGCAGTTCTTC. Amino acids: CASYYSGRAYNEQFF.